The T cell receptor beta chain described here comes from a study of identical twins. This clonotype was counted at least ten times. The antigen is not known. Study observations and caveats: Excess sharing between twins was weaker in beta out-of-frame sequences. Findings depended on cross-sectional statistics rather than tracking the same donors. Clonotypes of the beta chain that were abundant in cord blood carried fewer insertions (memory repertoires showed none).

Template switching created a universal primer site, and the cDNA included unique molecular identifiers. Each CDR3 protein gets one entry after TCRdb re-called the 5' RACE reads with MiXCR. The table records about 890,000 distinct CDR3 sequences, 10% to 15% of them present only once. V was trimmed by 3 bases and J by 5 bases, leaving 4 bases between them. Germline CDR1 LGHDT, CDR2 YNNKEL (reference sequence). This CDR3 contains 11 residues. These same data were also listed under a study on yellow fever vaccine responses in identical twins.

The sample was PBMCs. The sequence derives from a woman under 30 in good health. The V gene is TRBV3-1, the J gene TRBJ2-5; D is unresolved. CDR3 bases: TGTGCCAGCAGCCATTCCGAGACCCAGTACTTC. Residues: CASSHSETQYF.